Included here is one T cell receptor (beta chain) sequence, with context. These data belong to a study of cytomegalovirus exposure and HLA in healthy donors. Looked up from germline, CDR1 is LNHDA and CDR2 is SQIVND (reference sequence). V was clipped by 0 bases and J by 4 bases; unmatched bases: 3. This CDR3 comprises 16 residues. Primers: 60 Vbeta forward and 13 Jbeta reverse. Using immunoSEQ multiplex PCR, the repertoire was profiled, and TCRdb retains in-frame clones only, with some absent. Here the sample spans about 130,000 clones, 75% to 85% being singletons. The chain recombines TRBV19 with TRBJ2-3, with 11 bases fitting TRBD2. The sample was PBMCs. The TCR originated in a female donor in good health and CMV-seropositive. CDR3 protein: CASSIDFSGGADTQYF. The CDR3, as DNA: TGTGCCAGTAGTATAGATTTTAGCGGGGGGGCAGATACGCAGTATTTT.